What follows are 30 T cell receptor beta chains derived from one specimen sequenced in a study of cytomegalovirus exposure and HLA in healthy donors. Primers included in the PCR were 60 Vbeta and 13 Jbeta primers. This table comes from immunoSEQ multiplex PCR, and its TCRdb copy is limited to in-frame clones, with some not included. Among more than 80,000 clones listed, 69% were seen once. Sequenced sample: PBMCs. These receptor sequences come from a man in his fifties or sixties in good health and CMV-seronegative.

The chain combines TRBV19 with TRBJ1-2; no clear D gene. Trimming removed 7 bases at V and 3 bases at J, with 12 bases between. This CDR3 has 13 residues. Germline CDR1 is LNHDA and CDR2 is SQIVND (reference sequence). DNA of the CDR3: TGTGCCAGTACTTTCCAGCGGGACTATGGCTACACCTTC. Translation gives CASTFQRDYGYTF.

This clone was seen a handful of times. This chain connects TRBV10-3 to TRBJ2-3; 8 bases line up with TRBD2. V shed 7 bases and J 0 bases; nucleotides not matched to a gene: 6. The CDR3 consists of 15 residues. Germline V gives CDR1 ENHRY, CDR2 SYGVKD. CDR3 coding DNA: TGTGCCATCAAAAGACTAGCGCAGAGCACAGATACGCAGTATTTT. Encoded protein: CAIKRLAQSTDTQYF.

The CDR3 DNA sequence: TGTGCCAGCAGCTCAGGGGACAGAGGAAACACCATATATTTT. It translates to CASSSGDRGNTIYF. This chain uses TRBV7-8 with TRBJ1-3; TRBD1 agrees at 7 bases. Per the germline V gene, CDR1 is SGHVS and CDR2 is FQNEAQ. This CDR3 contains 14 residues. V shed 4 bases and J 4 bases; nucleotides not matched to a gene: 4.

This chain links TRBV18 with TRBJ2-3, with 9 bases that match TRBD1. V lost 3 bases, J lost 1 base, and 2 bases stayed unmatched. The CDR3 length is 15 residues. Germline values: CDR1 KGHSH, CDR2 LQKENI. The CDR3 sequence is CASSPGTGRTDTQYF. The CDR3 nucleotides are TGTGCCAGCTCACCTGGGACAGGGCGCACAGATACGCAGTATTTT.

In this sample, this clone turned up a few times. This chain links TRBV4-3 with TRBJ2-6; a weak D match, TRBD2 (5 bases). This CDR3 has 16 residues. The germline CDR1 and CDR2 sequences are LGHNA and YSLEER. V lost 1 base and J lost 5, with 12 bases in between. CDR3 in DNA: TGCGCCAGCAGCCAAGTAGTGAGGGAATGGGCCAACGTCCTGACTTTC. It translates to CASSQVVREWANVLTF.

The chain employs TRBV15 and TRBJ2-7; D is unresolved. V was trimmed by 0 bases and J by 2 bases, leaving 5 bases between them. The CDR3 consists of 13 residues. Germline V gene data show CDR1 as LNHNV and CDR2 as YYDKDF (reference sequence). The CDR3 DNA is TGTGCCACCAGCAGAGACAGTACCTACGAGCAGTACTTC. This gives the protein CATSRDSTYEQYF. Drawing the rest from reference TRBV15 and TRBJ2-7, the complete variable domain is DAMVIQNPRYQVTQFGKPVTLSCSQTLNHNVMYWYQQKSSQAPKLLFHYYDKDFNNEADTPDNFQSRRPNTSFCFLDIRSPGLGDTAMYLCATSRDSTYEQYFGPGTRLTVT.

The chain recombines TRBV5-1 with TRBJ2-1, with 10 bases identical to TRBD1. The V gene's germline CDR1 is SGHRS and CDR2 YFSETQ. The CDR3 has 17 amino acids. With V trimmed by 0 bases and J by 6 bases, 9 bases remained unmatched. CDR3: CASSLEATGGPVNEQFF. CDR3 nucleotide sequence: TGCGCCAGCAGCTTGGAGGCGACAGGGGGCCCCGTCAATGAGCAGTTCTTC.

The chain couples TRBV27 to TRBJ2-7, with 11 bases identical to TRBD1. J gave up 3 bases and V 6 bases, and 4 bases lay outside the gene matches. The CDR3 covers 14 residues. The germline V gene has CDR1 MNHEY and CDR2 SMNVEV (reference sequence). CDR3 protein: CASSPGQGVYEQYV. The CDR3 DNA sequence: TGTGCCAGCAGCCCGGGACAGGGGGTCTACGAGCAGTACGTC.

The V call is TRBV5-1, the J call TRBJ1-2; D may be TRBD1 (5 bases). V lost 0 bases to trimming and J lost 4 bases, with 13 bases between them. The V gene's germline CDR1 is SGHRS and CDR2 YFSETQ. CDR3 length: 15 amino acids. CDR3 DNA sequence: TGCGCCAGCAGCTTGGCCCCAGGGTCTGGCTATGGCTACACCTTC. This gives the protein CASSLAPGSGYGYTF.

This sequence joins TRBV27 and TRBJ1-5; maybe TRBD1 (6 bases). V lost 5 bases and J lost 6, with 20 bases in between. Germline V gives CDR1 MNHEY, CDR2 SMNVEV (reference sequence). This CDR3 has 16 amino acids. CDR3 sequence (DNA): TGTGCCAGCAGTCCCGACCCGTGGGGAGGGGGTCAGCCCCAGCATTTT. It translates to CASSPDPWGGGQPQHF.

V is TRBV2 and J is TRBJ2-6; possible D gene TRBD2, 5 bases. The germline V gene encodes CDR1 SNHLY and CDR2 FYNNEI. CDR3 length: 16 residues. Trimming stripped 7 bases from V and 0 bases from J, with 13 bases between. The CDR3 nucleotides read TGTGCCAGCAAACCGGAGGCTCACTCTGGGGCCAACGTCCTGACTTTC. Amino acid sequence: CASKPEAHSGANVLTF.

This chain uses TRBV7-9 with TRBJ2-7, with D maybe TRBD2 (6 bases). V lost 6 bases and J lost 4, with 13 bases in between. Germline lookup yields CDR1 SEHNR and CDR2 FQNEAQ (reference sequence). This CDR3 is 13 amino acids long. CDR3 protein: CASSYLSGYEQYV. The DNA of the CDR3 is TGTGCCAGCAGTTACCTTAGCGGATACGAGCAGTACGTC.

This clone was picked up a small number of times. This chain joins TRBV6-5 and TRBJ1-2; TRBD1 matches at 9 bases. V trimming: 6 bases; J trimming: 4 bases; junction bases outside the gene matches: 0. Germline CDR1 MNHEY, CDR2 SVGAGI. The CDR3 is made up of 12 amino acids. The CDR3 spells CASRTGGYGYTF. CDR3 sequence (DNA): TGTGCCAGCAGGACAGGGGGCTATGGCTACACCTTC.

V is TRBV4-3 and J is TRBJ2-7, with 10 bases aligning to TRBD1. Looked up from germline, CDR1 is LGHNA and CDR2 is YSLEER. The ends lost 2 bases at V and 3 bases at J; junction bases unmatched: 7. The CDR3 contains 16 residues. This CDR3 reads CASSQLWGQGIYEQYF. The CDR3 DNA reads as TGCGCCAGCAGCCAACTCTGGGGACAGGGGATCTACGAGCAGTACTTC.

As concerns this clone: This CDR3 fails to terminate in the conserved phenylalanine or tryptophan, so it likely reflects a read error. The chain carries TRBV4-3 and TRBJ1-5; D is perhaps TRBD1 (5 bases). The CDR3 contains 13 residues. The V gene's germline CDR1 is LGHNA and CDR2 YSLEER. V dropped 0 bases and J dropped 6 bases, with 6 bases sitting between them. The CDR3 sequence is CASSQDGAQPQHV. The CDR3 coding sequence is TGCGCCAGCAGCCAAGATGGGGCTCAGCCCCAGCATGTT.

The CDR3 region is CASSTVTGAYGYTF. The CDR3 nucleotides read TGCGCCAGCAGCACGGTAACAGGGGCCTATGGCTACACCTTC. The chain carries TRBV5-1 and TRBJ1-2, with 7 nucleotides matching TRBD1. V lost 4 bases, J lost 4 bases, and 7 bases stayed unmatched. Germline loops: CDR1 SGHRS, CDR2 YFSETQ. The CDR3 consists of 14 residues.

The chain is built from TRBV7-2 and TRBJ2-7; 9 nucleotides align to TRBD2. Losses at the gene ends were 3 bases for V and 2 bases for J; bases not matched to a gene: 2. The CDR3 is 14 amino acids. Germline V lookup: CDR1 SGHTA, CDR2 FQGNSA. The CDR3 bases are TGTGCCAGCAGCTTGATAGCGGGGGCCTACGAGCAGTACTTC. Translating it yields CASSLIAGAYEQYF.

This clone appeared once. This chain links TRBV5-6 with TRBJ2-5; a possible D gene is TRBD2 (6 bases). The DNA matches TRBJ2-7 better at its end, which makes the J call doubtful. This CDR3 region has 13 residues. Germline V CDR1 and CDR2: SGHDT, YYEEEE. CDR3 in DNA: TGTGCCAGCAGCTTTGATTCGGGGGACGAGCAGTACTTC. Residues: CASSFDSGDEQYF.

The J gene is TRBJ1-1, the V gene TRBV7-2; D not certain. The germline CDR1 and CDR2 sequences are SGHTA and FQGNSA. The CDR3 is 13 amino acids. V was trimmed by 1 base and J by 4 bases, leaving 7 bases between them. As DNA, the CDR3 is TGTGCCAGCAGCTTAGTCCAGTCCACTGAAGCTTTCTTT. This codes for CASSLVQSTEAFF.

The V gene is TRBV18, the J gene TRBJ2-7; 9 bases line up with TRBD2. Looked up from germline, CDR1 is KGHSH and CDR2 is LQKENI. V dropped 1 base and J dropped 4; count of bases not matched to a gene: 8. CDR3 length: 16 amino acids. CDR3 in amino acids: CASSPRAGGLEYEQYV. The CDR3 DNA reads TGTGCCAGCTCACCACGCGCGGGAGGGCTGGAGTACGAGCAGTACGTC.

On this clone itself: The sample holds other DNA sequences that translate to the same CDR3. The chain couples TRBV27 to TRBJ2-3; D gene uncertain. CDR3 length: 14 residues. Between the trimmed V and J ends, which lost 0 bases and 3 bases, there was a span of 7 bases. Germline-derived CDR1 and CDR2 are MNHEY and SMNVEV (reference sequence). CDR3 loop: CASSLSRLTDTQYF. In DNA form, the CDR3 reads TGTGCCAGCAGTTTATCGCGGCTGACAGATACGCAGTATTTT.

The rearrangement uses TRBV30 and TRBJ2-7; 10 bases line up with TRBD2. Germline V gene data show CDR1 as GTSNPN and CDR2 as SVGIG (reference sequence). The CDR3 has 14 amino acids. V shed 0 bases, J shed 7 bases, and the junction held 6 bases outside the gene matches. CDR3 residues: CAWSVTSGVREQYF. CDR3 sequence (DNA): TGTGCCTGGAGTGTCACTAGCGGGGTAAGGGAGCAGTACTTC.

The CDR3 loop is CASSLVGTGYVPSSYNEQFF. The CDR3 nucleotides are TGTGCCAGCAGTTTGGTCGGGACAGGGTACGTCCCTAGCTCCTACAATGAGCAGTTCTTC. The genes are TRBV27 and TRBJ2-1, with 9 positions matching TRBD1. This CDR3 region has 20 residues. J lost 0 bases, V lost 3 bases, and 15 bases had no gene match. The germline gives CDR1 MNHEY, CDR2 SMNVEV (reference sequence).

V and J are TRBV19 and TRBJ1-5; a possible D gene is TRBD1 (5 bases). From germline, CDR1 is LNHDA and CDR2 SQIVND (reference sequence). V lost 6 bases to trimming and J lost 0 bases, with 18 bases between them. CDR3 length: 17 amino acids. CDR3 residues: CASSSGDWAYSNQPQHF. DNA of the CDR3: TGTGCCAGTAGCTCGGGGGATTGGGCTTATAGCAATCAGCCCCAGCATTTT.

The CDR3 protein is CASSPGDWLLETQYF. DNA for the CDR3: TGTGCCAGCAGTCCCGGGGACTGGCTTCTTGAGACCCAGTACTTC. The J gene is TRBJ2-5, the V gene TRBV27, with D maybe TRBD2 (6 bases). The germline V gene has CDR1 MNHEY and CDR2 SMNVEV (reference sequence). This CDR3 spans 15 amino acids. Trimming left V 5 bases short and J 5 bases short, with 18 bases between.

The V and J genes are TRBV6-1 and TRBJ2-7; 9 bases fit TRBD1. The ends lost 7 bases at V and 2 bases at J; junction bases unmatched: 6. Germline loops: CDR1 MNHNS, CDR2 SASEGT. CDR3 length equals 14 residues. Here the CDR3 reads CASTMDRGTYEQYF. The DNA of the CDR3 is TGTGCCAGCACTATGGACAGGGGAACCTACGAGCAGTACTTC.

The chain recombines TRBV5-4 with TRBJ1-2, with 9 bases lining up with TRBD1. Germline loops: CDR1 SGHNT, CDR2 YYREEE (reference sequence). The ends lost 4 bases at V and 4 bases at J; junction bases unmatched: 8. The CDR3 loop spans 15 amino acids. The CDR3 reads CASSTRTGVTYGYTF. The DNA for the CDR3 is TGTGCCAGCAGCACGAGGACAGGGGTTACCTATGGCTACACCTTC.

In this sample, this clone turned up a few times. In the same sample, other DNA sequences code for this CDR3. The CDR3 loop reads CASSLGQRNSPLHF. The CDR3 nucleotides read TGCGCCAGCAGCTTGGGGCAGCGTAATTCACCCCTCCACTTT. The chain carries TRBV5-1 and TRBJ1-6, with D uncertain. CDR3 length equals 14 residues. From germline, CDR1 is SGHRS and CDR2 YFSETQ. With 0 bases removed from V and 6 bases from J, the gap between germline ends came to 7 bases.

This chain connects TRBV29-1 to TRBJ2-1, with a weak D call TRBD2 (6 bases). V lost 7 bases, J lost 7 bases, and 26 bases lay in between. The CDR3 extends over 16 amino acids. Germline CDR1 and CDR2: SQVTM and ANQGSEA. CDR3 sequence reads: CSAQGASAMWKNEQFF. Here the CDR3 DNA reads TGCAGCGCCCAAGGGGCTAGCGCGATGTGGAAGAATGAGCAGTTCTTC.

A few counts support this clone. This chain links TRBV28 with TRBJ1-2; D might be TRBD1 (5 bases). CDR1 and CDR2 (germline): MDHEN, SYDVKM. V was clipped by 10 bases and J by 2 bases, with 17 bases between them. The CDR3 runs 14 residues. The CDR3 here is CATTVRTGNYGYTF. CDR3 nucleotide sequence: TGTGCCACCACAGTTCGAACAGGAAACTATGGCTACACCTTC.